This TCR beta chain was found in a study of cytomegalovirus exposure and HLA in healthy donors. A note on this clone: Its target is unknown.

The V segment lost 0 bases and the J segment 8 bases; nucleotides outside the gene matches: 3. Germline CDR1 reads MNHEY; CDR2 reads SMNVEV (reference sequence). This CDR3 comprises 14 residues. Study-wide results and caveats: Analysis performed later showed TCR beta chains linked to HLA being more clonally expanded than equally common others. Trimming of TCR beta V- and J-genes showed a link, identified in a later analysis, to a missense DCLRE1C variant. Later on, analysis showed that most CMV-associated TCR beta chains appeared to be HLA-restricted.

It was with 60 Vbeta and 13 Jbeta primers that the PCR ran. Profiled with immunoSEQ multiplex PCR; TCRdb holds only in-frame clones, not every one. Among roughly 250,000 clones listed, roughly 80% were seen once. The clonotype comes from a girl aged 2-10 years in good health and CMV-seronegative. The chain uses TRBV27 and TRBJ2-1; 8 bases align to TRBD2. Sequences were obtained from PBMCs. The CDR3: CASSLSGREDEQFF. The CDR3 DNA follows: TGTGCCAGCAGTTTATCCGGGAGGGAGGATGAGCAGTTCTTC.